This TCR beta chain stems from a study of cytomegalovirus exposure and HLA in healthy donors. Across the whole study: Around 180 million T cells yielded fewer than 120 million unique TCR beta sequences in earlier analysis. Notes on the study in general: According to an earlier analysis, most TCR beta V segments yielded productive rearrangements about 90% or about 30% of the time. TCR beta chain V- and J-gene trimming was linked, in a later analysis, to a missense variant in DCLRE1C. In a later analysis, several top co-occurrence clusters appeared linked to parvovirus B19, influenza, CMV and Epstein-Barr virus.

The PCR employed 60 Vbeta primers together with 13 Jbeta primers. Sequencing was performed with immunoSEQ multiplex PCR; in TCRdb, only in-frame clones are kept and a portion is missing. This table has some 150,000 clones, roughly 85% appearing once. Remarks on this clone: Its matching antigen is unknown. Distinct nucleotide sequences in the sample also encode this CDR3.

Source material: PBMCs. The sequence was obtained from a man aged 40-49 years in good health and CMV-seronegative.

As DNA, the CDR3 is TGTGCCAGCAGCGTAGGGGTGGGAGGGACCCAAGAGACCCAGTACTTC. It translates to CASSVGVGGTQETQYF. The chain combines TRBV9 with TRBJ2-5, with TRBD2 matching 7 bases. Germline V gene lookup returns CDR1 SGDLS and CDR2 YYNGEE. After removal of 0 bases from V and 1 base from J, the junction contained 6 bases not matched to a gene. The CDR3 is made up of 16 amino acids.